Listed here are 30 T cell receptor beta chains from one sample, sequenced in a study of T cells in Graves' hyperthyroidism and ophthalmopathy (dated by TCRdb to the late 2010s). The library came from multiplex PCR. Instrument used: Illumina HiSeq 2000. The TCR beta CDR3 regions were amplified from RNA transcripts. A first-round RT-PCR of the TCR CDR3 used the HTBI primer set with the Qiagen OneStep RT-PCR kit. In TCRdb, the public reads were trimmed at Q25 with fastp and aligned with MiXCR, with productive beta chains retained. One record per CDR3 amino acid sequence lists the most common genes and DNA. The sample yields some 350,000 distinct CDR3 sequences; roughly an eighth were counted once. In total, the top ten clones hold 30% to 40% of the sample. The specimen was blood. The source of these receptors is a middle-aged woman with Graves' ophthalmopathy.

In this sample, this clonotype turned up a few times. The V and J genes are TRBV4-1 and TRBJ2-7; TRBD2 matches at 9 bases. From germline, CDR1 is MGHRA and CDR2 YSYEKL. J lost 0 bases, V lost 0 bases, and 3 bases had no gene match. This CDR3 has 16 residues. CDR3 in DNA: TGCGCCAGCAGCCAAGACCTAGCGGGAAGCTCCTACGAGCAGTACTTC. Protein sequence: CASSQDLAGSSYEQYF.

Ten or more counts support this clonotype. The chain uses TRBV27 and TRBJ1-1; D is ambiguous. Trimming shortened V by 4 bases and J by 6 bases, and 15 bases separated the two germline ends. From germline, CDR1 is MNHEY and CDR2 SMNVEV (reference sequence). The CDR3 is 14 amino acids. The CDR3 nucleotides read TGTGCCAGCAGTTCCTTTGGAAGGAAGGCTGAAGCTTTCTTT. This codes for CASSSFGRKAEAFF.

This clonotype was recorded a few times. This sequence joins TRBV5-1 and TRBJ2-1; 8 bases line up with TRBD2. Trimming cost V 2 bases and J 7 bases; bases outside gene matches: 8. CDR3 length equals 15 residues. Germline lookup yields CDR1 SGHRS and CDR2 YFSETQ. The CDR3 DNA sequence: TGCGCCAGCAGCTTCAGCGGGGGCCCTCCTAATGAGCAGTTCTTC. This sequence encodes CASSFSGGPPNEQFF.

V gene TRBV6-2 or TRBV6-3 combines with J gene TRBJ1-6; D uncertain. V was trimmed by 6 bases and J by 11 bases, leaving 14 bases between them. Germline-derived CDR1 and CDR2 are MNHEY and SVGEGT. This CDR3 region has 13 residues. DNA for the CDR3: TGTGCCAGCAGCTCGATGGGCGCGGCACCCCTCCACTTT. Translation gives CASSSMGAAPLHF.

Turning to this clonotype: A read error is likely, as this CDR3 ends without the conserved phenylalanine or tryptophan. The chain joins TRBV10-3 to TRBJ2-1, with 8 bases lining up with TRBD2. Germline V lookup: CDR1 ENHRY, CDR2 SYGVKD. J gave up 1 base and V 2 bases, and 7 bases lay outside the gene matches. This CDR3 spans 17 amino acids. DNA of the CDR3: TGTGCCATCAGTGAGAAGCGGGGGAGTAGGTCCTACAATGAGCAGTTCCTC. Protein sequence: CAISEKRGSRSYNEQFL.

This clonotype was counted at least ten times. The rearrangement joins TRBV6-1 to TRBJ2-7; the D gene could be TRBD1 or TRBD2 (6 bases each). Germline loops: CDR1 MNHNS, CDR2 SASEGT. V was clipped by 4 bases and J by 0 bases, with 13 bases between them. This CDR3 comprises 15 residues. The CDR3 DNA is TGTGCCAGCAGTGCACAGGGAGGAAGCTCCTACGAGCAGTACTTC. Its translation: CASSAQGGSSYEQYF.

This clonotype has a count of ten or more. This rearrangement joins TRBV29-1 to TRBJ2-1; 7 bases line up with TRBD2. The length of the CDR3 is 15 residues. Per germline, CDR1 SQVTM and CDR2 ANQGSEA. The trim removed 4 bases at V and 0 bases at J, leaving 6 bases unmatched. This chain's CDR3 is CSVGGGLSSYNEQFF. In DNA form, the CDR3 reads TGCAGCGTTGGGGGGGGACTGAGCTCCTACAATGAGCAGTTCTTC.

This clonotype was recorded at least ten times. This chain uses TRBV7-9 with TRBJ2-2; 10 nucleotides align to TRBD2. The V gene end was trimmed by 6 bases and the J gene end by 6 bases; junction bases not matched to a gene: 19. Germline lookup yields CDR1 SEHNR and CDR2 FQNEAQ (reference sequence). The CDR3 is 19 residues long. The CDR3 sequence is CASRPTSGGLAHRPGELFF. In nucleotides, the CDR3 is TGTGCCAGCAGGCCAACATCAGGGGGACTAGCGCATCGGCCCGGGGAGCTGTTTTTT. Based on the CDR3 plus reference TRBV7-9 and TRBJ2-2, the full variable domain is DTGVSQNPRHKITKRGQNVTFRCDPISEHNRLYWYRQTLGQGPEFLTYFQNEAQLEKSRLLSDRFSAERPKGSFSTLEIQRTEQGDSAMYLCASRPTSGGLAHRPGELFFGEGSRLTVL.

The V gene is TRBV19, the J gene TRBJ2-1; TRBD1 agrees at 7 bases. Germline V gene sequence: CDR1 LNHDA, CDR2 SQIVND (reference sequence). This CDR3 spans 16 amino acids. V dropped 0 bases and J dropped 7; count of bases not matched to a gene: 9. The CDR3 reads CASSIDTLDRENEQFF. The CDR3 DNA follows: TGTGCCAGTAGTATAGATACCCTCGACAGGGAGAATGAGCAGTTCTTC. The whole variable domain, remainder taken from reference TRBV19 and TRBJ2-1, is DGGITQSPKYLFRKEGQNVTLSCEQNLNHDAMYWYRQDPGQGLRLIYYSQIVNDFQKGDIAEGYSVSREKKESFPLTVTSAQKNPTAFYLCASSIDTLDRENEQFFGPGTRLTVL.

This clonotype was recorded many times. J is TRBJ1-2 and V is TRBV3-1; D not resolved. Trimming pared 0 bases from V and 8 bases from J, leaving 4 bases between. This CDR3 is built from 11 residues. CDR1 is LGHDT, CDR2 YNNKEL, per germline (reference sequence). Written as DNA, the CDR3 is TGTGCCAGCAGCCAAGATCACGGCTACACCTTC. Its translation is CASSQDHGYTF. The full variable domain, in which reference TRBV3-1 and TRBJ1-2 provide the parts outside the CDR3, is DTAVSQTPKYLVTQMGNDKSIKCEQNLGHDTMYWYKQDSKKFLKIMFSYNNKELIINETVPNRFSPKSPDKAHLNLHINSLELGDSAVYFCASSQDHGYTFGSGTRLTVV.

This clonotype was seen at least ten times. For the CDR3, the DNA is TGTGCCACCTACGATTCGTTGACAACTGAAGCTTTCTTT. Amino acid sequence: CATYDSLTTEAFF. The V gene is TRBV10-3, the J gene TRBJ1-1, with no clear D. The V gene lost 10 bases and the J gene lost 5 bases, with 17 bases spanning the gap. The CDR3 is 13 residues long. Germline-derived CDR1 and CDR2 are ENHRY and SYGVKD.

This chain links TRBV6-1 with TRBJ2-7; TRBD1 agrees at 9 bases. Germline loops: CDR1 MNHNS, CDR2 SASEGT. The CDR3 runs to 15 residues. The V and J ends lost 7 bases and 5 bases, in that order; junction bases with no gene match: 12. This CDR3 reads CASTLNRDRVHEQYF. CDR3 in DNA: TGTGCCAGCACCTTAAACCGGGACAGGGTCCACGAGCAGTACTTC.

The chain joins TRBV7-9 to TRBJ2-1; 9 bases line up with TRBD2. The CDR3 covers 13 residues. CDR1 is SEHNR and CDR2 is FQNEAQ in the germline V gene (reference sequence). V dropped 3 bases and J dropped 10; count of bases not matched to a gene: 4. In nucleotides, the CDR3 is TGTGCCAGCAGCTTTAGCGGGAGTTGGGAGCAGTTCTTC. This sequence encodes CASSFSGSWEQFF.

This clonotype was counted between two and nine times. V is TRBV20-1 and J is TRBJ2-1; 8 bases line up with TRBD2. The length of the CDR3 is 16 residues. Per germline, CDR1 DFQATT and CDR2 SNEGSKA (reference sequence). Trimming cost V 1 base and J 2 bases; bases outside gene matches: 7. The CDR3 DNA follows: TGCAGTGCTAGAGTTATGGGCGGGAGGACCTACAATGAGCAGTTCTTC. It translates to CSARVMGGRTYNEQFF.

This clonotype was detected many times. V gene TRBV2 combines with J gene TRBJ1-2, with 7 nucleotides matching TRBD1. CDR3 size: 15 residues. J lost 2 bases, V lost 6 bases, and 9 bases had no gene match. Germline CDR1 reads SNHLY; CDR2 reads FYNNEI. The CDR3 nucleotides read TGTGCCAGCAGGGGGGACAGCCGAGCGAACTATGGCTACACCTTC. It yields the protein CASRGDSRANYGYTF.

In its sample, this clonotype was seen many times. This chain uses TRBV19 with TRBJ1-1; the D gene is possibly TRBD1 (5 bases). Germline loops: CDR1 LNHDA, CDR2 SQIVND (reference sequence). CDR3 length equals 13 residues. With 7 bases removed from V and 1 base from J, the gap between germline ends came to 10 bases. CDR3 loop: CASNVGANTEAFF. CDR3 sequence (DNA): TGTGCCAGTAATGTAGGGGCGAACACTGAAGCTTTCTTT.

This clonotype was observed at least ten times. The chain carries TRBV10-3 and TRBJ2-1; no clear D gene. The V gene lost 6 bases and the J gene lost 7 bases, with 7 bases spanning the gap. This CDR3 is 11 amino acids long. From germline, CDR1 is ENHRY and CDR2 SYGVKD. The DNA of the CDR3 is TGTGCCATCAGAATCGGGAATGAGCAGTTCTTC. Translating gives CAIRIGNEQFF.

Only a few counts were recorded for this clonotype. The chain uses TRBV27 and TRBJ2-7; no clear D gene. In germline, CDR1 is MNHEY, CDR2 SMNVEV (reference sequence). This CDR3 region has 12 residues. Trimming removed 5 bases at V and 6 bases at J, with 11 bases between. CDR3 sequence: CASSNRMSEQYF. The CDR3 DNA sequence: TGTGCCAGCAGTAATCGAATGAGCGAGCAGTACTTC.

This clonotype appeared many times. The chain links TRBV3-1 to TRBJ1-1; D perhaps matches TRBD1 (5 bases). CDR1 and CDR2 from the germline V gene are LGHDT and YNNKEL (reference sequence). Trimming cost V 5 bases and J 3 bases, with 7 bases left between them. The CDR3 sequence is 12 residues long. The CDR3 protein is CASSRGYTEAFF. For the CDR3, the DNA is TGTGCCAGCAGCAGGGGCTACACTGAAGCTTTCTTT. Looking up the rest from reference TRBV3-1 and TRBJ1-1 gives the full variable domain: DTAVSQTPKYLVTQMGNDKSIKCEQNLGHDTMYWYKQDSKKFLKIMFSYNNKELIINETVPNRFSPKSPDKAHLNLHINSLELGDSAVYFCASSRGYTEAFFGQGTRLTVV.

This clonotype came up many times. This chain joins TRBV7-9 and TRBJ2-3, with D perhaps being TRBD1 or TRBD2 (6 bases each). The CDR3 sequence is 19 residues long. The germline CDR1 and CDR2 sequences are SEHNR and FQNEAQ (reference sequence). V was shortened by 1 base and J by 2 bases, with 22 bases between the two germline ends. The CDR3 sequence is CASSLGVSGFMGATDTQYF. The CDR3 DNA reads TGTGCCAGCAGCTTAGGGGTTAGCGGCTTTATGGGGGCCACAGATACGCAGTATTTT.

This clonotype was picked up many times. The V gene is TRBV28, the J gene TRBJ2-1; 11 bases align to TRBD2. CDR1 is MDHEN and CDR2 is SYDVKM in the germline V gene. V was clipped by 4 bases and J by 2 bases; unmatched bases: 1. The CDR3 is made up of 15 amino acids. The CDR3 sequence: CASSSSGRPYNEQFF. For the CDR3, the DNA is TGTGCCAGCAGTTCTAGCGGGAGGCCCTACAATGAGCAGTTCTTC.

Here the CDR3 reads CASSLWGQEFNEQFF. Written as DNA, the CDR3 is TGTGCCAGCAGCTTATGGGGACAGGAGTTCAATGAGCAGTTCTTC. The chain has TRBV7-9 and TRBJ2-1, with 8 nucleotides matching TRBD1. The CDR3 runs to 15 residues. The V gene's germline CDR1 is SEHNR and CDR2 FQNEAQ (reference sequence). V dropped 2 bases and J dropped 6; count of bases not matched to a gene: 6.

This clonotype occurred many times. The J gene is TRBJ2-7, the V gene TRBV11-2; 7 bases are shared with TRBD1. From germline, CDR1 is SGHAT and CDR2 FQNNGV. V was pared by 1 base and J by 4 bases, with 1 base of the junction left unmatched. The CDR3 contains 13 residues. This CDR3 reads CASSLGGQYEQYF. In nucleotides, the CDR3 is TGTGCCAGCAGCTTAGGGGGACAGTACGAGCAGTACTTC.

In this sample, this clonotype turned up many times. The rearrangement links TRBV2 to TRBJ2-4; TRBD1 matches 12 bases. V was pared by 3 bases and J by 7 bases, with 4 bases of the junction left unmatched. Germline CDR1 SNHLY, CDR2 FYNNEI. This CDR3 spans 15 amino acids. CDR3 DNA sequence: TGTGCCAGCAGTGAGTCTGGGACAGGGGGCAACATTCAGTACTTC. Translated: CASSESGTGGNIQYF.

This clonotype was seen repeatedly, ten times or more. The V call is TRBV5-1, the J call TRBJ2-3, with a possible D match to TRBD1 (5 bases). Germline V gene data show CDR1 as SGHRS and CDR2 as YFSETQ. The CDR3 sequence is 17 residues long. V gave up 3 bases and J gave up 0 bases, with 17 bases separating them. CDR3 DNA: TGCGCCAGCAGCTGGGGCCTGACAGCTTCTAGCACAGATACGCAGTATTTT. It translates to CASSWGLTASSTDTQYF.

This clonotype occurred many times. The chain uses TRBV27 and TRBJ2-7, with D tentatively TRBD2 (5 bases). Looked up from germline, CDR1 is MNHEY and CDR2 is SMNVEV (reference sequence). The CDR3 has 14 residues. The V gene lost 6 bases and the J gene lost 6 bases, with 18 bases spanning the gap. The CDR3 DNA reads as TGTGCCAGCAGACTCTCCCGGGGTGGCCGCGAGCAGTACTTC. It encodes CASRLSRGGREQYF.

This clonotype was recorded many times. The rearrangement links TRBV28 to TRBJ2-5; 7 bases map to TRBD1. V was pared by 3 bases and J by 5 bases, with 12 bases of the junction left unmatched. Germline CDR1 and CDR2: MDHEN and SYDVKM. This CDR3 is 16 amino acids long. The CDR3 is CASSLRGTVGKETQYF. CDR3 coding DNA: TGTGCCAGCAGTTTGCGAGGGACAGTTGGAAAGGAGACCCAGTACTTC.

This clonotype was counted between two and nine times. The chain uses TRBV7-6 and TRBJ2-1, with no clear D. CDR1 and CDR2 from the germline V gene are SGHVS and FNYEAQ. V was shortened by 5 bases and J by 1 base, with 15 bases between the two germline ends. The CDR3 has 16 residues. The CDR3 bases are TGTGCCAGCAGCCCCTTTTGGGGTGGGTCCTACAATGAGCAGTTCTTC. Protein sequence: CASSPFWGGSYNEQFF.

Written as DNA, the CDR3 is TGTGCCAGCAGTTTTCGGCAGGGCGGGGAGCAGTACTTC. Translation: CASSFRQGGEQYF. The chain employs TRBV28 and TRBJ2-7, with D perhaps matching TRBD1 or TRBD2 (5 bases each). CDR3 length equals 13 residues. Trimming shortened V by 3 bases and J by 7 bases, and 13 bases separated the two germline ends. CDR1 and CDR2 from the germline V gene are MDHEN and SYDVKM.

This clonotype was recorded at least ten times. The rearrangement uses TRBV27 and TRBJ2-1, with 8 nucleotides matching TRBD2. This CDR3 is 15 amino acids long. Germline trimming cut 4 bases from V and 5 bases from J; bases unmatched to any gene: 7. CDR1 is MNHEY, CDR2 SMNVEV, per germline (reference sequence). The CDR3 loop is CASSSGGGRNNEQFF. CDR3 bases: TGTGCCAGCAGTTCCGGGGGGGGTAGGAACAATGAGCAGTTCTTC.